Listed below are T cell receptor beta chains from one sample, sequenced in a study of shared clonotypes between healthy human individuals. Assay used: immunoSEQ multiplex PCR; TCRdb lists only in-frame clones, some missing. The sample gives about 2.3 million clones, over 90% of which show up once; approximately 0.4% is in the top ten. The sequenced sample consisted of naive CD4+ T cells from PBMCs. Receptors were obtained from a man younger than 30 in good health. Some clones in this sample may be carry-over from other donors' samples. Each CDR3 is given with its conserved first and last residue. Each record gives: clone size, V gene, J gene, D gene, CDR3 DNA, CDR3 protein. A D gene is named only where the DNA matches it firmly. Not every row has a clone size; where given, it reads once, few, many or a size class.

clone size: -; V gene: TRBV5-4; J gene: TRBJ2-1; D gene: TRBD2; CDR3 DNA: TGTGCCAGCAGCCCGACTAGCGGGAGGAGATATGAGCAGTTCTTC; CDR3 protein: CASSPTSGRRYEQFF
clone size: -; V gene: TRBV5-4; J gene: TRBJ2-7; D gene: TRBD1; CDR3 DNA: TGTGCCAGCAGCGCCGGGACAGGGGGCTACGAGCAGTACTTC; CDR3 protein: CASSAGTGGYEQYF
clone size: -; V gene: TRBV4-2; J gene: TRBJ2-1; D gene: TRBD2; CDR3 DNA: TGTGCCAGCAGCCTCCGGACTAGCGGGAGACCCAATGAGCAGTTCTTC; CDR3 protein: CASSLRTSGRPNEQFF
clone size: -; V gene: TRBV7-2; J gene: TRBJ2-5; D gene: TRBD2; CDR3 DNA: TGTGCCAGCAGCCTAAAAATTCCCATAGCGGGAGCTGGCCAAGAGACCCAGTACTTC; CDR3 protein: CASSLKIPIAGAGQETQYF
clone size: -; V gene: TRBV18; J gene: TRBJ2-7; D gene: -; CDR3 DNA: TGTGCCAGCTCACCAATGACAGGGGAGGGCTCCTACGAGCAGTACTTC; CDR3 protein: CASSPMTGEGSYEQYF
clone size: -; V gene: TRBV19; J gene: TRBJ2-7; D gene: -; CDR3 DNA: TGTGCCAGTAGTAGGACCTGGGGCTCAGAAACCTACGAGCAGTACTTC; CDR3 protein: CASSRTWGSETYEQYF
clone size: -; V gene: TRBV2; J gene: TRBJ1-5; D gene: TRBD1; CDR3 DNA: TGTGCCAGCAGTGGGGGCGCAGGGGGGGTCCAGCCCCAGCATTTT; CDR3 protein: CASSGGAGGVQPQHF
clone size: -; V gene: TRBV19; J gene: TRBJ2-1; D gene: TRBD2; CDR3 DNA: TGTGCCAGTAGTGTGCCTAGCGGGAGGCATTACAATGAGCAGTTCTTC; CDR3 protein: CASSVPSGRHYNEQFF
clone size: -; V gene: TRBV11-2; J gene: TRBJ2-7; D gene: -; CDR3 DNA: TGTGCCAGCAGCGCAGGGCCTTCCTACGAGCAGTACTTC; CDR3 protein: CASSAGPSYEQYF
clone size: -; V gene: TRBV9; J gene: TRBJ2-1; D gene: -; CDR3 DNA: TGTGCCAGCAGCGTGGGGGGCGCTTACAATGAGCAGTTCTTC; CDR3 protein: CASSVGGAYNEQFF
clone size: -; V gene: TRBV5-1; J gene: TRBJ1-1; D gene: TRBD1; CDR3 DNA: TGCGCCAGCAGCTTAAACAGGGGGGACACTGAAGCTTTCTTT; CDR3 protein: CASSLNRGDTEAFF
clone size: -; V gene: TRBV5-8; J gene: TRBJ2-2; D gene: TRBD2; CDR3 DNA: TGTGCCAGCAGCTTGGACGGGAGGGCGGGCACCGGGGAGCTGTTTTTT; CDR3 protein: CASSLDGRAGTGELFF
clone size: -; V gene: TRBV7-9; J gene: TRBJ1-3; D gene: -; CDR3 DNA: TGTGCCAGCAGCTTAGGGGCCGGGGGCTCTGGAAACACCATATATTTT; CDR3 protein: CASSLGAGGSGNTIYF
clone size: few; V gene: TRBV4-1; J gene: TRBJ2-2; D gene: -; CDR3 DNA: TGCGCCAGCAGCCAGGACGGGATCCCTAGCCTCCTCACCGGGGAGCTGTTTTTT; CDR3 protein: CASSQDGIPSLLTGELFF
clone size: -; V gene: TRBV6-6; J gene: TRBJ2-7; D gene: -; CDR3 DNA: TGTGCCAGCAGTTACTTAGAAGCGAACTCCTACGAGCAGTACTTC; CDR3 protein: CASSYLEANSYEQYF
clone size: -; V gene: TRBV10-3; J gene: TRBJ1-1; D gene: -; CDR3 DNA: TGTGCCATCAGGATACAGGGGAACACTGAAGCTTTCTTT; CDR3 protein: CAIRIQGNTEAFF
clone size: -; V gene: TRBV5-1; J gene: TRBJ2-3; D gene: TRBD1; CDR3 DNA: TGCGCCAGCAGCTTGACAGGGGCCGATACGCAGTATTTT; CDR3 protein: CASSLTGADTQYF
clone size: -; V gene: TRBV5-4; J gene: TRBJ2-7; D gene: TRBD1; CDR3 DNA: TGTGCCAGCAGCCGGACAGGGAACGAGCAGTACTTC; CDR3 protein: CASSRTGNEQYF
clone size: -; V gene: TRBV6-1; J gene: TRBJ1-1; D gene: TRBD1; CDR3 DNA: TGTGCCAGCAGTGAATGGGGACAGCTGAACACTGAAGCTTTCTTT; CDR3 protein: CASSEWGQLNTEAFF
clone size: -; V gene: TRBV6-4; J gene: TRBJ1-1; D gene: TRBD1; CDR3 DNA: TGTGCCAGCAGCCGGACAGGCGGCGGCAGAACTGAAGCTTTCTTT; CDR3 protein: CASSRTGGGRTEAFF
clone size: -; V gene: TRBV6-5; J gene: TRBJ2-2; D gene: TRBD1; CDR3 DNA: TGTGCCAGCAGCCCGGGACAGGCCCGCACCGGGGAGCTGTTTTTT; CDR3 protein: CASSPGQARTGELFF
clone size: -; V gene: TRBV5-1; J gene: TRBJ1-3; D gene: -; CDR3 DNA: TGCGCCAGCAGCTTGATTCCTGGAAACACCATATATTTT; CDR3 protein: CASSLIPGNTIYF
clone size: -; V gene: TRBV9; J gene: TRBJ2-1; D gene: TRBD1; CDR3 DNA: TGTGCCAGCAGCGTAGCGGACAGGGGACCCAATGAGCAGTTCTTC; CDR3 protein: CASSVADRGPNEQFF
clone size: -; V gene: TRBV5-1; J gene: TRBJ2-5; D gene: -; CDR3 DNA: TGCGCCAGCAGCTCGGACTCGCCGCTAGAGACCCAGTACTTC; CDR3 protein: CASSSDSPLETQYF
clone size: -; V gene: TRBV6-6; J gene: TRBJ1-2; D gene: TRBD1; CDR3 DNA: TGTGCCAGCAGTTACAGGACAGGCGTCTATGGCTACACCTTC; CDR3 protein: CASSYRTGVYGYTF
clone size: -; V gene: TRBV4-2; J gene: TRBJ2-7; D gene: -; CDR3 DNA: TGTGCCAGCAGCCAAGTTACGGCAGGGGTTGCCTACGAGCAGTACTTC; CDR3 protein: CASSQVTAGVAYEQYF
clone size: -; V gene: TRBV6-1; J gene: TRBJ1-1; D gene: -; CDR3 DNA: TGTGCCAGCAGTGGTAATATACCACAGGGTACTGAAGCTTTCTTT; CDR3 protein: CASSGNIPQGTEAFF
clone size: -; V gene: TRBV28; J gene: TRBJ1-1; D gene: -; CDR3 DNA: TGTGCCAGCAGTTTTTTTAGGGGGACACGCCGATCAATGAACACTGAAGCTTTCTTT; CDR3 protein: CASSFFRGTRRSMNTEAFF
clone size: -; V gene: TRBV5-6; J gene: TRBJ2-3; D gene: TRBD2; CDR3 DNA: TGTGCCAGCAGCTATAGCGGGAGTTCAGATACGCAGTATTTT; CDR3 protein: CASSYSGSSDTQYF
clone size: -; V gene: TRBV11-2; J gene: TRBJ2-1; D gene: TRBD2; CDR3 DNA: TGTGCCAGCAGCTCGTCGCCGGGACTAGCGGATAATGAGCAGTTCTTC; CDR3 protein: CASSSSPGLADNEQFF
clone size: -; V gene: TRBV6-5; J gene: TRBJ1-1; D gene: -; CDR3 DNA: TGTGCCAGCAGTACGGCAGGGATGACTGAAGCTTTCTTT; CDR3 protein: CASSTAGMTEAFF
clone size: -; V gene: TRBV28; J gene: TRBJ1-1; D gene: -; CDR3 DNA: TGTGCCAGCAGTTTAGAGGACACGAACACTGAAGCTTTCTTT; CDR3 protein: CASSLEDTNTEAFF
clone size: -; V gene: TRBV5-4; J gene: TRBJ2-4; D gene: TRBD2; CDR3 DNA: TGTGCCAGCAGCCACGGGACTAGCGGCTCTCCTTCCAAAAACATTCAGTACTTC; CDR3 protein: CASSHGTSGSPSKNIQYF
clone size: -; V gene: TRBV18; J gene: TRBJ2-2; D gene: -; CDR3 DNA: TGTGCCAGCTCACGCCGGGGACCCACCGGGGAGCTGTTTTTT; CDR3 protein: CASSRRGPTGELFF
clone size: -; V gene: TRBV6-1; J gene: TRBJ2-3; D gene: -; CDR3 DNA: TGTGCCAGCAGCCAGCGGCAGGAGACAGATACGCAGTATTTT; CDR3 protein: CASSQRQETDTQYF
clone size: -; V gene: TRBV6-5; J gene: TRBJ2-1; D gene: TRBD1; CDR3 DNA: TGTGCCAGCAGTTACTTAGGGACAGGGTCGGGGAATGAGCAGTTCTTC; CDR3 protein: CASSYLGTGSGNEQFF
clone size: -; V gene: TRBV2; J gene: TRBJ2-5; D gene: -; CDR3 DNA: TGTGCCAGCGTAAAGCTACAGGGAGAGACCCAGTACTTC; CDR3 protein: CASVKLQGETQYF
clone size: -; V gene: TRBV7-2; J gene: TRBJ1-5; D gene: TRBD1; CDR3 DNA: TGTGCCAGCAGCTTGGGACAGCAGTTTGATCAGCCCCAGCATTTT; CDR3 protein: CASSLGQQFDQPQHF
clone size: -; V gene: TRBV28; J gene: TRBJ1-2; D gene: -; CDR3 DNA: TGTGCCAGCACCAGTGGGACCTTTAACTATGGCTACACCTTC; CDR3 protein: CASTSGTFNYGYTF
clone size: -; V gene: TRBV2; J gene: TRBJ2-5; D gene: -; CDR3 DNA: TGTGCCAGCAGCCCGGGCCTTCAAGAGACCCAGTACTTC; CDR3 protein: CASSPGLQETQYF
clone size: -; V gene: TRBV5-1; J gene: TRBJ2-7; D gene: -; CDR3 DNA: TGCGCCAGCAGCGTCGACAGAACCTACGAGCAGTACTTC; CDR3 protein: CASSVDRTYEQYF
clone size: -; V gene: TRBV6-8; J gene: TRBJ2-3; D gene: -; CDR3 DNA: TGTGCCAGCAGTACGGATACGCAGTATTTT; CDR3 protein: CASSTDTQYF
clone size: -; V gene: TRBV2; J gene: TRBJ2-2; D gene: TRBD2; CDR3 DNA: TGTGCCAGCAGTGCTAGCGGGAACACCGGGGAGCTGTTTTTT; CDR3 protein: CASSASGNTGELFF
clone size: -; V gene: TRBV27; J gene: TRBJ2-7; D gene: -; CDR3 DNA: TGTGCCAGCAGTTCCTATCCACTGAAGCAGTACTTC; CDR3 protein: CASSSYPLKQYF
clone size: -; V gene: TRBV10-2; J gene: TRBJ2-7; D gene: TRBD1; CDR3 DNA: TGCGCCAGCGGGGACAGGGGTTCCCTATCCTACGAGCAGTACTTC; CDR3 protein: CASGDRGSLSYEQYF
clone size: -; V gene: TRBV30; J gene: TRBJ1-1; D gene: TRBD1; CDR3 DNA: TGTGCCTGGAGTGCGCCGGACAGGCTAAGGTCTGAAGCTTTCTTT; CDR3 protein: CAWSAPDRLRSEAFF
clone size: -; V gene: TRBV11-2; J gene: TRBJ1-1; D gene: -; CDR3 DNA: TGTGCCAGCAGCCAGGTGGAGGGCAGGGGAGCTTTCTTT; CDR3 protein: CASSQVEGRGAFF
clone size: -; V gene: TRBV11-3; J gene: TRBJ2-3; D gene: -; CDR3 DNA: TGTGCCAGCAGCGCTTACAGGGCAGATACGCAGTATTTT; CDR3 protein: CASSAYRADTQYF
clone size: once; V gene: TRBV6-1; J gene: TRBJ1-4; D gene: -; CDR3 DNA: TGTGCCAGCACCCGGGACAACTATGAAAAACTGTTTTTT; CDR3 protein: CASTRDNYEKLFF
clone size: -; V gene: TRBV28; J gene: TRBJ2-1; D gene: -; CDR3 DNA: TGTGCCAGCAGTCTGGACAGTCTTGGGTCCTACAATGAGCAGTTCTTC; CDR3 protein: CASSLDSLGSYNEQFF
clone size: -; V gene: TRBV18; J gene: TRBJ1-1; D gene: TRBD1; CDR3 DNA: TGTGCCAGCTCAGCCACCACAGGGGTCGATGAAGCTTTCTTT; CDR3 protein: CASSATTGVDEAFF
clone size: once; V gene: TRBV5-1; J gene: TRBJ2-1; D gene: TRBD2; CDR3 DNA: TGCGCCAGCAGCTTGGCGGCTAGCGGGTTCTCCTACAATGAGCAGTTCTTC; CDR3 protein: CASSLAASGFSYNEQFF
clone size: -; V gene: TRBV27; J gene: TRBJ2-3; D gene: -; CDR3 DNA: TGTGCCAGCAGATTAAGCGGGCGGGGCCCAGATACGCAGTATTTT; CDR3 protein: CASRLSGRGPDTQYF
clone size: -; V gene: TRBV11-2; J gene: TRBJ1-2; D gene: -; CDR3 DNA: TGTGCCAGCAGCCCTCGGGCGGTTCCTTATGGCTACACCTTC; CDR3 protein: CASSPRAVPYGYTF
clone size: -; V gene: TRBV18; J gene: TRBJ2-1; D gene: TRBD2; CDR3 DNA: TGTGCCAGCTCACCTACGGGACTAGCGGGAGGTTTGTGGCAGTTCTTC; CDR3 protein: CASSPTGLAGGLWQFF
clone size: -; V gene: TRBV4-1; J gene: TRBJ2-1; D gene: TRBD2; CDR3 DNA: TGCGCCAGCAGCCATACCGGGACTAAATACAATGAGCAGTTCTTC; CDR3 protein: CASSHTGTKYNEQFF
clone size: -; V gene: TRBV6-1; J gene: TRBJ1-2; D gene: TRBD1; CDR3 DNA: TGTGCCAGCAGTGTCACCGGGACAGGGTTCCCTCTCTATGGCTACACCTTC; CDR3 protein: CASSVTGTGFPLYGYTF
clone size: -; V gene: TRBV28; J gene: TRBJ1-5; D gene: -; CDR3 DNA: TGTGCCAGCAGTTCCGAAGGCCCCCAGCATTTT; CDR3 protein: CASSSEGPQHF
clone size: -; V gene: TRBV5-1; J gene: TRBJ2-1; D gene: -; CDR3 DNA: TGCGCCAGCAGCCCGGAAGGCTACAATGAGCAGTTCTTC; CDR3 protein: CASSPEGYNEQFF